These 16 T cell receptor beta chains share one sample of origin, sequenced in a study of cytomegalovirus exposure and HLA in healthy donors listed by TCRdb under 2017. The library was prepared using the immunoSEQ multiplex PCR assay. In its TCRdb copy, this immuneACCESS table keeps in-frame sequences only and misses some clones. Where compared with another copy, unresolved V genes explain less than half of these, and the others have no known cause. The table for this sample lists hundreds of thousands of clones; 80% to 90% of them were counted only once. The ten largest clonotypes hold roughly 0.82% of the sample. The sample taken for sequencing was PBMCs. Receptor source: a woman younger than 30 in good health and CMV-seronegative.

This clone was recorded only once. The rearrangement uses TRBV29-1 and TRBJ2-7; 8 nucleotides align to TRBD2. This CDR3 has 15 amino acids. Germline V CDR1 and CDR2: SQVTM, ANQGSEA. Germline trimming cut 4 bases from V and 5 bases from J; bases unmatched to any gene: 13. This CDR3 is CSVVKTGTRGNEQYF. Here the CDR3 DNA reads TGCAGCGTTGTGAAGACCGGGACTAGGGGAAACGAGCAGTACTTC.

The table lists this clone with a count of one. In the same sample, other DNA sequences code for this CDR3. J is TRBJ2-7 and V is TRBV27, with D perhaps TRBD1 (5 bases). Looked up from germline, CDR1 is MNHEY and CDR2 is SMNVEV (reference sequence). Trimming cost V 5 bases and J 0 bases, with 8 bases left between them. This CDR3 has 13 residues. The CDR3 sequence is CASSPQGSYEQYF. For the CDR3, the DNA is TGTGCCAGCAGTCCGCAGGGCTCCTACGAGCAGTACTTC.

This clone was counted a single time. The genes are TRBV6-5 and TRBJ1-3; D possibly corresponds to TRBD1 (6 bases). Trimming took off 0 bases at V and 3 bases at J, with 12 bases between the two ends. This CDR3 spans 16 amino acids. Germline CDR1 is MNHEY and CDR2 is SVGAGI. The CDR3 region is CASSYSLQGGGNTIYF. The DNA for the CDR3 is TGTGCCAGCAGTTACTCCCTACAGGGTGGTGGAAACACCATATATTTT.

V and J are TRBV6-5 and TRBJ1-5; 9 bases are shared with TRBD1. The CDR3 contains 15 residues. After removal of 5 bases from V and 6 bases from J, the junction contained 8 bases not matched to a gene. Germline CDR1 and CDR2: MNHEY and SVGAGI. The CDR3 coding sequence is TGTGCCAGCAGTAAACAGGGGGCGTACGGTCAGCCCCAGCATTTT. Translated: CASSKQGAYGQPQHF.

This rearrangement joins TRBV23-1 to TRBJ2-2; 7 positions agree with TRBD1. TRBV23-1 is filed as an ORF, its function uncertain. CDR3 length equals 16 residues. Germline trimming cut 6 bases from V and 2 bases from J; bases unmatched to any gene: 9. CDR3: CASSGLTGDNTGELFF. The CDR3 DNA reads TGCGCCAGCAGCGGGTTAACAGGGGACAACACCGGGGAGCTGTTTTTT.

The chain combines TRBV5-4 with TRBJ1-6, with TRBD1 matching 9 bases. The CDR3 spans 14 residues. J gave up 8 bases and V 4 bases, and 4 bases lay outside the gene matches. From germline, CDR1 is SGHNT and CDR2 YYREEE (reference sequence). CDR3 protein: CASSRDREDSPLHF. CDR3 DNA sequence: TGTGCCAGCAGCCGGGACAGGGAGGATTCACCCCTCCACTTT.

The V call is TRBV5-1, the J call TRBJ1-6; 8 bases are shared with TRBD1. V dropped 4 bases and J dropped 5; count of bases not matched to a gene: 8. CDR3 length equals 16 residues. Per the germline V gene, CDR1 is SGHRS and CDR2 is YFSETQ. CDR3 nucleotides: TGCGCCAGCAGCCCGAGACAGGGGACCAATAATTCACCCCTCCACTTT. Amino acid sequence: CASSPRQGTNNSPLHF.

This chain joins TRBV11-1 and TRBJ2-7; D is possibly TRBD2 (5 bases). The length of the CDR3 is 16 residues. Germline loops: CDR1 SGHAT, CDR2 FQDESV (reference sequence). V lost 4 bases and J 1 base, leaving 17 bases between the germline ends. The CDR3 is CASSSLFGNHSYEQYF. The CDR3 coding sequence is TGTGCCAGCAGCTCCTTATTCGGGAACCATTCCTACGAGCAGTACTTC.

The chain couples TRBV6-4 to TRBJ2-1; the D gene is possibly TRBD2 (6 bases). The germline gives CDR1 MRHNA, CDR2 SNTAGT. The CDR3 has 15 residues. Trimming cost V 4 bases and J 4 bases, with 14 bases left between them. The CDR3 loop reads CASSVAEGPYNEQFF. The CDR3 coding sequence is TGTGCCAGCAGTGTGGCGGAGGGGCCTTACAATGAGCAGTTCTTC.

The V and J genes are TRBV7-9 and TRBJ2-1, with 8 nucleotides matching TRBD2. CDR3 length: 19 residues. The V and J ends lost 4 bases and 6 bases, in that order; junction bases with no gene match: 20. In germline, CDR1 is SEHNR, CDR2 FQNEAQ (reference sequence). Written as DNA, the CDR3 is TGTGCCAGCAGCTCCCCGGGGGCAGCGGGAGATTCAATCCGCAATGAGCAGTTCTTC. Amino acids: CASSSPGAAGDSIRNEQFF.

The gene calls are TRBV7-6 and TRBJ2-7; 10 positions agree with TRBD1. The CDR3 runs to 14 residues. V dropped 3 bases and J dropped 3; count of bases not matched to a gene: 2. Germline CDR1 and CDR2: SGHVS and FNYEAQ. The CDR3 sequence: CASSFGTGDYEQYF. DNA for the CDR3: TGTGCCAGCAGCTTTGGGACAGGGGACTACGAGCAGTACTTC.

The V gene is TRBV6-5, the J gene TRBJ1-2, with 9 bases identical to TRBD1. V shed 5 bases, J shed 7 bases, and the junction held 5 bases outside the gene matches. In germline, CDR1 is MNHEY, CDR2 SVGAGI. CDR3 length equals 13 residues. DNA of the CDR3: TGTGCCAGCAGTACAGGGGGCGCGAGTGGCTACACCTTC. Translation gives CASSTGGASGYTF.

The genes are TRBV19 and TRBJ1-4; possibly TRBD1 for D (5 bases). V was clipped by 9 bases and J by 3 bases, with 17 bases between them. CDR1 and CDR2 (germline): LNHDA, SQIVND (reference sequence). This CDR3 has 15 residues. The CDR3 DNA reads as TGTGCCAGCTCAATCGGCAGGGTTGCTAATGAAAAACTGTTTTTT. Translated, it gives CASSIGRVANEKLFF.

CDR3 DNA sequence: TGTGCCAGCAGCTCGACTAGCGGGGGTAGCACAGATACGCAGTATTTT. The encoded protein is CASSSTSGGSTDTQYF. The gene calls are TRBV7-3 and TRBJ2-3, with TRBD2 matching 12 bases. The J segment lost 0 bases and the V segment lost 4 bases, leaving 2 bases of the junction unmatched. Germline V gives CDR1 SGHTA, CDR2 FQGTGA. The CDR3 has 16 residues.

In its sample, this clone was seen once. The chain has TRBV5-4 and TRBJ2-7; 8 nucleotides align to TRBD2. V shed 6 bases, J shed 4 bases, and the junction held 18 bases outside the gene matches. The germline CDR1 and CDR2 sequences are SGHNT and YYREEE (reference sequence). This CDR3 comprises 17 residues. This CDR3 reads CASTLQERTSGGYEQYF. CDR3 nucleotides: TGTGCCAGCACCCTTCAAGAAAGAACTAGCGGAGGTTACGAGCAGTACTTC.

V gene TRBV25-1 combines with J gene TRBJ2-7; maybe TRBD2 (6 bases). The CDR3 is 13 residues long. V was cut by 9 bases and J by 9 bases, with 21 bases left in between. Germline V gives CDR1 MGHDK, CDR2 SYGVNS. The CDR3 DNA reads as TGTGCCAGTTTAGCGGACGTCTTGGATGCGCAGTACTTC. It yields the protein CASLADVLDAQYF.